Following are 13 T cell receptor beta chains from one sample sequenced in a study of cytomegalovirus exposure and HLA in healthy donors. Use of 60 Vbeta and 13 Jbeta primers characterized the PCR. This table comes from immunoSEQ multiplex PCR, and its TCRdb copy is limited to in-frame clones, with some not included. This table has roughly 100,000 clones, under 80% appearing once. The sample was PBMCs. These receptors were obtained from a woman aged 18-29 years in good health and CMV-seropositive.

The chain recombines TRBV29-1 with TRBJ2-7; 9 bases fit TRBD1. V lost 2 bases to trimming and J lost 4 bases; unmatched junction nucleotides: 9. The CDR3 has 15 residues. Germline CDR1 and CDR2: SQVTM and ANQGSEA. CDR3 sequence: CSVELPWTGVYEQYF. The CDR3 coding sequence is TGCAGCGTTGAACTTCCCTGGACAGGGGTTTACGAGCAGTACTTC.

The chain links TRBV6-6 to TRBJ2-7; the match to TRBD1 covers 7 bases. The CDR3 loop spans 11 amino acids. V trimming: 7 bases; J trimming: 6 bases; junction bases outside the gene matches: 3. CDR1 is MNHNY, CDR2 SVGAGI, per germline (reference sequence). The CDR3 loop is CASMTGSEQYF. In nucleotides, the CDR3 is TGTGCCAGCATGACAGGGAGCGAGCAGTACTTC.

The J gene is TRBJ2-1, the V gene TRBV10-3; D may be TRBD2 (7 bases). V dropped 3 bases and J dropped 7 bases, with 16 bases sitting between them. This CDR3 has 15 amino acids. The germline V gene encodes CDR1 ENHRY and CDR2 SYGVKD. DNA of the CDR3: TGTGCCATCAGTGATGGTCAGGGGCGGGAGAATGAGCAGTTCTTC. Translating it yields CAISDGQGRENEQFF.

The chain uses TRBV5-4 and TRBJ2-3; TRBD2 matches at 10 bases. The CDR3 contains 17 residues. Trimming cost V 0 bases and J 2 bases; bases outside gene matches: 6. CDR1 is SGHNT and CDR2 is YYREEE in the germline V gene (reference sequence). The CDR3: CASSLAVAGGFTDTQYF. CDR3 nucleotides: TGTGCCAGCAGCTTGGCCGTAGCGGGAGGATTCACAGATACGCAGTATTTT.

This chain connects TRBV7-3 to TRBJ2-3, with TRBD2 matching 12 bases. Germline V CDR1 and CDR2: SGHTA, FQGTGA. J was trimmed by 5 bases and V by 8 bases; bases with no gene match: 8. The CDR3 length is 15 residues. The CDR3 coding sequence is TGTGCCAGCTCCTCACTAGCGGGGGGCGTAGATACGCAGTATTTT. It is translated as CASSSLAGGVDTQYF.

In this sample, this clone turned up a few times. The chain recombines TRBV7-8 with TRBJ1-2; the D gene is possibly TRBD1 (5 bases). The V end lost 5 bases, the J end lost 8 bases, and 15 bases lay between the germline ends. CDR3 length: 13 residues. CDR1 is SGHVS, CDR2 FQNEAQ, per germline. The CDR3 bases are TGTGCCAGCAGCGCCGCCTCACAGGTCGGCTACACCTTC. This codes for CASSAASQVGYTF.

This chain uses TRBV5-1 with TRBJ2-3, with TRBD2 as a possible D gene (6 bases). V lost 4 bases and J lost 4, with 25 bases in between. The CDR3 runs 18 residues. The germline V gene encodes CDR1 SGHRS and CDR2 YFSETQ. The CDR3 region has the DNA TGCGCCAGCAGCCTACCCCTTAGCGGCGCAGGAGGTGCAGATACGCAGTATTTT. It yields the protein CASSLPLSGAGGADTQYF.

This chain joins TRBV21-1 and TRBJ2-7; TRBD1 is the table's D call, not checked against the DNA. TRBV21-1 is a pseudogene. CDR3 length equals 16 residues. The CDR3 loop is CASSKGPQTQLDEQYF. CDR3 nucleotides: TGTGCCAGCAGCAAAGGCCCACAGACCCAACTCGACGAGCAGTACTTC.

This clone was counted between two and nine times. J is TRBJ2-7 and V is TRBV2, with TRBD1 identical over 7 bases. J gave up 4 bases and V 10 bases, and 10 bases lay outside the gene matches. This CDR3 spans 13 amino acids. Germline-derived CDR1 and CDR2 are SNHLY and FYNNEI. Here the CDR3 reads CATYKDRRYEQYF. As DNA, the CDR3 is TGTGCCACCTATAAGGACAGGAGGTACGAGCAGTACTTC. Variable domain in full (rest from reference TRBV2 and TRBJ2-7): EPEVTQTPSHQVTQMGQEVILRCVPISNHLYFYWYRQILGQKVEFLVSFYNNEISEKSEIFDDQFSVERPDGSNFTLKIRSTKLEDSAMYFCATYKDRRYEQYFGPGTRLTVT.

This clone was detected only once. The DNA for the CDR3 is TGTGCCAGCAGTGTGACAGACTATAATTCACCCCTCCACTTT. Amino acid sequence: CASSVTDYNSPLHF. The J gene is TRBJ1-6, the V gene TRBV25-1, with D possibly TRBD1 on 5 matching bases. CDR1 is MGHDK and CDR2 is SYGVNS in the germline V gene. With 4 bases removed from V and 3 bases from J, the gap between germline ends came to 7 bases. This CDR3 comprises 14 residues.

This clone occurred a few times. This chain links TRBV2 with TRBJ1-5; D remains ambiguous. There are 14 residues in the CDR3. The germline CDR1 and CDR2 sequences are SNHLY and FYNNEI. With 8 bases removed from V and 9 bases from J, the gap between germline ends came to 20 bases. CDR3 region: CASGLDRPAGPQHF. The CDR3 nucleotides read TGTGCCAGCGGGTTAGATCGACCCGCAGGGCCCCAGCATTTT.

CDR3 residues: CASSLPPSGGSYEQYF. The CDR3 nucleotides are TGTGCCAGCAGTTTACCCCCATCCGGGGGCTCCTACGAGCAGTACTTC. J is TRBJ2-7 and V is TRBV27; a weak D match, TRBD2 (6 bases). The CDR3 extends over 16 amino acids. Germline CDR1 reads MNHEY; CDR2 reads SMNVEV (reference sequence). Between the trimmed V and J ends, which lost 2 bases and 0 bases, there was a span of 14 bases.

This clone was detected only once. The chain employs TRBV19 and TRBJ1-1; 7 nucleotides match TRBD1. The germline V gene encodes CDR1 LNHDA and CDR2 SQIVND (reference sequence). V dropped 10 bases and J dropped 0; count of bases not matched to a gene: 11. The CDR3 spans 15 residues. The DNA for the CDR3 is TGTGCCAAGACGGGACAGCCATTCATGAACACTGAAGCTTTCTTT. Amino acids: CAKTGQPFMNTEAFF.